This is a list of T cell receptor beta chains from one sample in a study of blood T cell repertoires in COVID-19. Clones were sequenced by immunoSEQ multiplex PCR, and TCRdb holds only the in-frame ones, with some missing. The repertoire holds around 70,000 clones, 75% to 90% seen once, with around 12% in the top ten. Sequenced sample: peripheral blood. Receptors were obtained from a human donor in a cohort sampled during active COVID-19. CDR3s include the opening cysteine and the closing phenylalanine or tryptophan. A D gene is named only where the DNA matches it firmly. Size values are once, few and many counts, or a class for expanded clones, and some rows have none.

V: TRBV6-5; D: TRBD1; J: TRBJ2-7; size: .; DNA: TGTGCCAGCAGTTACCGACAGGGACCGACCTACGAGCAGTACTTC; CDR3: CASSYRQGPTYEQYF
V: TRBV6-5; D: TRBD1; J: TRBJ2-3; size: .; DNA: TGTGCCAGCAGGAACAGGGGGCGTGGTGATACGCAGTATTTT; CDR3: CASRNRGRGDTQYF
V: TRBV19; D: .; J: TRBJ1-3; size: .; DNA: TGTGCCAGTAGCCTACAGGGAAACACCATATATTTT; CDR3: CASSLQGNTIYF
V: TRBV5-4; D: TRBD2; J: TRBJ2-5; size: .; DNA: TGTGCCAGCAGTCCCGGGACTAGCGGGGGTTATCGGGAGACCCAGTACTTC; CDR3: CASSPGTSGGYRETQYF
V: TRBV6-6; D: TRBD1; J: TRBJ1-2; size: .; DNA: TGTGCCAGCAGAGGTGGACAGGGCTATGGCTACACCTTC; CDR3: CASRGGQGYGYTF
V: TRBV19; D: TRBD1; J: TRBJ1-2; size: .; DNA: TGTGCCAGTATCAACAGGGGGCGAAGCTATGGCTACACCTTC; CDR3: CASINRGRSYGYTF
V: TRBV28; D: .; J: TRBJ1-4; size: .; DNA: TGTGCCAGCAGTTTAGAAGCAGGGCCAGCCCGCATAAGAGAAAAACTGTTTTTT; CDR3: CASSLEAGPARIREKLFF
V: TRBV7-9; D: TRBD1; J: TRBJ2-2; size: .; DNA: TGTGCCAGTAACCGCAGACAGGGCTACACCGGGGAGCTGTTTTTT; CDR3: CASNRRQGYTGELFF
V: TRBV9; D: TRBD2; J: TRBJ2-3; size: .; DNA: TGTGCCAGCAGCGCATGGGGGGGTACTAGCACAGATACGCAGTATTTT; CDR3: CASSAWGGTSTDTQYF
V: TRBV7-2; D: TRBD2; J: TRBJ2-5; size: .; DNA: TGTGCCAGCAGCTTAGCGGGGGGGAGGGAGACCCAGTACTTC; CDR3: CASSLAGGRETQYF
V: TRBV2; D: TRBD2; J: TRBJ2-3; size: .; DNA: TGTGCCAGCACCTCCGAGGCCCAGCGGGGGCGCACAGATACGCAGTATTTT; CDR3: CASTSEAQRGRTDTQYF
V: TRBV9; D: .; J: TRBJ1-2; size: .; DNA: TGTGCCAGCAGCAAAAACAGGAACTATGGCTACACCTTC; CDR3: CASSKNRNYGYTF
V: TRBV18; D: TRBD2; J: TRBJ2-4; size: .; DNA: TGTGCCAGCTCCCAAGAAAGATCTAGCGGGGGGGCAGCCAAAAACATTCAGTACTTC; CDR3: CASSQERSSGGAAKNIQYF
V: TRBV21-1; D: .; J: TRBJ2-1; size: .; DNA: TGTGCCAGCAACAGGGGCCCCTACAATGAGCAGTTCTTC; CDR3: CASNRGPYNEQFF
V: TRBV5-1; D: .; J: TRBJ1-4; size: .; DNA: TGCGCCAGCAGCTCCGGCGGGGGGCGAGACGAAAAACTGTTTTTT; CDR3: CASSSGGGRDEKLFF
V: TRBV4-2; D: TRBD1; J: TRBJ2-1; size: .; DNA: TGTGCCAGCAGCGTAGGGACAGGGGGATTGGAGATCTTC; CDR3: CASSVGTGGLEIF
V: TRBV6-1; D: .; J: TRBJ2-6; size: .; DNA: TGTGCCAGCAGTGAAGCTCGGGAGTCTGGGGCCAACGTCCTGACTTTC; CDR3: CASSEARESGANVLTF
V: TRBV5-1; D: TRBD1; J: TRBJ2-2; size: .; DNA: TGCGCCAGCAGCCCGGACAGGGCAGACACCGGGGAGCTGTTTTTT; CDR3: CASSPDRADTGELFF
V: TRBV5-6; D: .; J: TRBJ2-7; size: .; DNA: TGTGCCAGCAGCTTGGGAGGGTTCGTCTACGAGCAGTACTTC; CDR3: CASSLGGFVYEQYF
V: TRBV6-1; D: TRBD2; J: TRBJ2-5; size: .; DNA: TGTGCCAGCAGTGTCGGGACTAGCGGGGGGCAAGAGACCCAGTACTTC; CDR3: CASSVGTSGGQETQYF
V: TRBV9; D: TRBD2; J: TRBJ2-1; size: .; DNA: TGTGCCAGCAGCCCCCGGACTAGCGGGGGGCCGATCGGCAATGAGCAGTTCTTC; CDR3: CASSPRTSGGPIGNEQFF
V: TRBV20-1; D: TRBD2; J: TRBJ2-7; size: once; DNA: TGCAGTGCCAGTAGAGCGGAGCGGGGGGCCATGAACGAGCAGTACTTC; CDR3: CSASRAERGAMNEQYF
V: TRBV6-1; D: .; J: TRBJ1-4; size: .; DNA: TGTGCCAGCAGTGAATGGGAGGGGCGAAAGGAAAAACTGTTTTTT; CDR3: CASSEWEGRKEKLFF
V: TRBV5-4; D: .; J: TRBJ2-7; size: .; DNA: TGTGCCAGCAGCTTGGGTGGTAGCTCCTACGAGCAGTACTTC; CDR3: CASSLGGSSYEQYF
V: TRBV7-2; D: .; J: TRBJ1-2; size: once; DNA: TGTGCCAGCAGCTTCTACTTCAGGGATAATAACTATGGCTACACCTTC; CDR3: CASSFYFRDNNYGYTF
V: TRBV5-1; D: TRBD2; J: TRBJ2-3; size: .; DNA: TGCGCCAGCAGTTCCTCACGGGGCGGGGGGGACACAGATACGCAGTATTTT; CDR3: CASSSSRGGGDTDTQYF
V: TRBV7-9; D: .; J: TRBJ2-2; size: .; DNA: TGTGCCAGCAGCTACTCGGACAGATCCACCGGGGAGCTGTTTTTT; CDR3: CASSYSDRSTGELFF
V: TRBV13; D: TRBD2; J: TRBJ2-7; size: .; DNA: TGTGCCAGCAGGATAACCGGGGGGACCAGCTCCTACGAGCAGTACTTC; CDR3: CASRITGGTSSYEQYF
V: TRBV7-8; D: TRBD1; J: TRBJ2-7; size: .; DNA: TGTGCCAGCAGCTGGGGAACAGGGGGGCGCGAGCAGTACTTC; CDR3: CASSWGTGGREQYF
V: TRBV4-1; D: .; J: TRBJ2-7; size: .; DNA: TGCGCCAGCAGCCAAGCCCCGTTCTACGAGCAGTACTTC; CDR3: CASSQAPFYEQYF
V: TRBV20-1; D: .; J: TRBJ2-7; size: .; DNA: TGCAGTGCCAGTGGACAGAAGAGCTCCTACGAGCAGTACTTC; CDR3: CSASGQKSSYEQYF
V: TRBV6-5; D: .; J: TRBJ1-1; size: .; DNA: TGTGCCAGCAGGAGTGTGAACACTGAAGCTTTCTTT; CDR3: CASRSVNTEAFF
V: TRBV30; D: .; J: TRBJ1-2; size: once; DNA: TGTGCCTGGAGTGGTACGGGGGGGCTTGGCTACACCTTC; CDR3: CAWSGTGGLGYTF
V: TRBV5-1; D: TRBD1; J: TRBJ2-5; size: .; DNA: TGCGCCAGCAGCTCTGGACAGGGCCACCAAGAGACCCAGTACTTC; CDR3: CASSSGQGHQETQYF
V: TRBV4-3; D: .; J: TRBJ2-6; size: .; DNA: TGCGCCAGCAGCCAAGGACAGACCGGGGCCAACGTCCTGACTTTC; CDR3: CASSQGQTGANVLTF